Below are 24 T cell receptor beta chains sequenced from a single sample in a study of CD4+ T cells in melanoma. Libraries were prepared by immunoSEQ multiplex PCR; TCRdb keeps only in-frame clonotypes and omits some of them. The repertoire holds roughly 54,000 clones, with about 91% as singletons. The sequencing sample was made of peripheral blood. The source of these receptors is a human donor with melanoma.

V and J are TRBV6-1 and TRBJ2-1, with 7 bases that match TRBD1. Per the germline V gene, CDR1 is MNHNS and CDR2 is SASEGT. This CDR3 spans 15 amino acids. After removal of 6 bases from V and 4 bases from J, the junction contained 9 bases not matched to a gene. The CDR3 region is CASRLWTGGYNEQFF. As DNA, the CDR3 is TGTGCCAGCAGACTCTGGACAGGCGGGTACAATGAGCAGTTCTTC.

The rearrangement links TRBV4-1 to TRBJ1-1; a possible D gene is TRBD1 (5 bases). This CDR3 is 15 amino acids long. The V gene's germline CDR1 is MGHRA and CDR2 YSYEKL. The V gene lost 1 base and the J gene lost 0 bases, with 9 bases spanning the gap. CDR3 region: CASSQVEGMNTEAFF. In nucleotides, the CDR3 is TGCGCCAGCAGCCAAGTGGAGGGGATGAACACTGAAGCTTTCTTT.

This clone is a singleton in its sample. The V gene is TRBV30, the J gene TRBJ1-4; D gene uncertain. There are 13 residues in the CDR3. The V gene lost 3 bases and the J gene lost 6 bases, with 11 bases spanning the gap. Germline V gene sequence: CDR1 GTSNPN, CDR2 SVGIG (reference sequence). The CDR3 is CAWRRPRHEKLFF. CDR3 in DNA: TGTGCCTGGAGACGTCCGCGTCATGAAAAACTGTTTTTT.

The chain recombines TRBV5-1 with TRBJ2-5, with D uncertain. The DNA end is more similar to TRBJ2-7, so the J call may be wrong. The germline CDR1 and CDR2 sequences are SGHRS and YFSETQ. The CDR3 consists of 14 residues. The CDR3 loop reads CASSPSLSSYEQYF. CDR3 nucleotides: TGCGCCAGCAGCCCCTCACTGAGCTCCTACGAGCAGTACTTC.

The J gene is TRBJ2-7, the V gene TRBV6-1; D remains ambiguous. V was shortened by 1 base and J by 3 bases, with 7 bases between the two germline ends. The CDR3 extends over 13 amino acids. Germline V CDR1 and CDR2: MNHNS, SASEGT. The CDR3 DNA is TGTGCCAGCAGTGAAGGAATTGACTACGAGCAGTACTTC. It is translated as CASSEGIDYEQYF.

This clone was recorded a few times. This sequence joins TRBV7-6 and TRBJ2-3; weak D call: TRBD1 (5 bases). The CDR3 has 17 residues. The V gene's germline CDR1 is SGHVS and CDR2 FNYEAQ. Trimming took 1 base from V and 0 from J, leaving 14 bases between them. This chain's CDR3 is CASSLGSAGSSTDTQYF. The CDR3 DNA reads TGTGCCAGCAGCTTAGGGTCGGCAGGGTCTAGCACAGATACGCAGTATTTT.

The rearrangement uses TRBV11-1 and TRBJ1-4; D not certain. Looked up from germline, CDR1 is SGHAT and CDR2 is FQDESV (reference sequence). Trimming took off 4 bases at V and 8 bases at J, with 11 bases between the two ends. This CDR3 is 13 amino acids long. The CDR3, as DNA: TGTGCCAGCAGCTATATCGAAGGGGAAAAACTGTTTTTT. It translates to CASSYIEGEKLFF.

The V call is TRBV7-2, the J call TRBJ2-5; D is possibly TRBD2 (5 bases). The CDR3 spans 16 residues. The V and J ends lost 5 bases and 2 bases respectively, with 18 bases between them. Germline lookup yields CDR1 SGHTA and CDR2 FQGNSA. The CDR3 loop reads CASSGGIAVSQETQYF. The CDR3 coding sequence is TGTGCCAGCAGCGGAGGTATCGCGGTATCACAAGAGACCCAGTACTTC.

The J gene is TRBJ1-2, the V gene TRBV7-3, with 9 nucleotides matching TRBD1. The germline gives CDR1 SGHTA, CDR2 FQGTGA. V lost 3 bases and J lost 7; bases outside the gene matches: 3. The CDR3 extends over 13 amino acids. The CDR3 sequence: CASSLGTGSGYTF. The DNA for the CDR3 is TGTGCCAGCAGCTTGGGGACAGGGAGTGGCTACACCTTC. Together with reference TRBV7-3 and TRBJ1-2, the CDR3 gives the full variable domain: GAGVSQTPSNKVTEKGKYVELRCDPISGHTALYWYRQSLGQGPEFLIYFQGTGAADDSGLPNDRFFAVRPEGSVSTLKIQRTERGDSAVYLCASSLGTGSGYTFGSGTRLTVV.

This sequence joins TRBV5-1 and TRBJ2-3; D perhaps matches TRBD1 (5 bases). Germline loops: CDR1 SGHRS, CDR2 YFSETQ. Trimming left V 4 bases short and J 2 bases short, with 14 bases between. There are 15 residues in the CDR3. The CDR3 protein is CASSIQEPTTDTQYF. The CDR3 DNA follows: TGCGCCAGCAGCATACAGGAGCCCACCACAGATACGCAGTATTTT.

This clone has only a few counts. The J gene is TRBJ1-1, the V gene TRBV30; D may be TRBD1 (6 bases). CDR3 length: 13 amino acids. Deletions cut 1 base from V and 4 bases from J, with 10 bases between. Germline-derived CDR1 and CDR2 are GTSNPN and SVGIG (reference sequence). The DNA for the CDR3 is TGTGCCTGGAGTGGGGGGGCGGGCACTGAAGCTTTCTTT. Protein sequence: CAWSGGAGTEAFF.

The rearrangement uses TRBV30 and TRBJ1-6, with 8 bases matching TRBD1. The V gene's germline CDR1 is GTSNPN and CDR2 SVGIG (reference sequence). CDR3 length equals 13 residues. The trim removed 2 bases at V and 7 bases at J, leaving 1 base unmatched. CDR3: CAWSPGGNSPLHF. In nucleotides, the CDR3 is TGTGCCTGGAGTCCAGGGGGCAATTCACCCCTCCACTTT.

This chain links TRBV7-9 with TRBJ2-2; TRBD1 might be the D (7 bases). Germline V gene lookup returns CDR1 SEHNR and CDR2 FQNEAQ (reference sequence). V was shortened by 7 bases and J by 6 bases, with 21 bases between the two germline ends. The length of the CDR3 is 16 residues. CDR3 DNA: TGTGCCAGCACCCCCCAGGGGGGTTCTAGCGCCGGGGAGCTGTTTTTT. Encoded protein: CASTPQGGSSAGELFF.

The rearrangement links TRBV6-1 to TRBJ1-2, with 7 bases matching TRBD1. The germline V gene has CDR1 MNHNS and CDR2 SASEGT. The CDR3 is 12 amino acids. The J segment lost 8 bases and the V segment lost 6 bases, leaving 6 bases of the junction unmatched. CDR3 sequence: CASSRDRFGYTF. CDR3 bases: TGTGCCAGCAGCCGGGACAGATTCGGCTACACCTTC.

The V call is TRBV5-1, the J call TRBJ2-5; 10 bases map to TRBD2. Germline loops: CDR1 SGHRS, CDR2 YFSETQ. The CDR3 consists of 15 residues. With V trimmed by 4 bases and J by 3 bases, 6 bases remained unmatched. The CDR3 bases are TGCGCCAGCAGCAACCTAGCGGGGGCCGAAGAGACCCAGTACTTC. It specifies CASSNLAGAEETQYF. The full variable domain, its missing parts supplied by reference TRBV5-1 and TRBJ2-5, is KAGVTQTPRYLIKTRGQQVTLSCSPISGHRSVSWYQQTPGQGLQFLFEYFSETQRNKGNFPGRFSGRQFSNSRSEMNVSTLELGDSALYLCASSNLAGAEETQYFGPGTRLLVL.

The CDR3 DNA reads TGTGCCAGTAGTATACTGCCTAGCGGTAGCACAGATACGCAGTATTTT. This translates into CASSILPSGSTDTQYF. This chain uses TRBV19 with TRBJ2-3, with 7 bases identical to TRBD2. Germline V lookup: CDR1 LNHDA, CDR2 SQIVND (reference sequence). Trimming at V came to 2 bases and at J to 0 bases, leaving 5 bases not matched to a gene. This CDR3 region has 16 residues. The variable domain in full, with the rest retrieved from reference TRBV19 and TRBJ2-3, is DGGITQSPKYLFRKEGQNVTLSCEQNLNHDAMYWYRQDPGQGLRLIYYSQIVNDFQKGDIAEGYSVSREKKESFPLTVTSAQKNPTAFYLCASSILPSGSTDTQYFGPGTRLTVL.

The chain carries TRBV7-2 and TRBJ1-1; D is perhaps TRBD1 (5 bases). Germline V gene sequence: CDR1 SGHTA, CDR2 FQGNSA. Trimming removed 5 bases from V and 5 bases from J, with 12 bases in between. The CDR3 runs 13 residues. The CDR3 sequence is CASSDPGTTEAFF. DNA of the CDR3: TGTGCCAGCAGCGACCCCGGGACGACTGAAGCTTTCTTT.

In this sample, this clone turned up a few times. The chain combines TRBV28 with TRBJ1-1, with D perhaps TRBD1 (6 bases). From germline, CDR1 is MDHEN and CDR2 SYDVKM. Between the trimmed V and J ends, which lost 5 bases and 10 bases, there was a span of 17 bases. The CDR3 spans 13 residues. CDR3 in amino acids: CASSDNLQGRAFF. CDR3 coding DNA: TGTGCCAGCAGTGATAATCTACAGGGTCGAGCTTTCTTT.

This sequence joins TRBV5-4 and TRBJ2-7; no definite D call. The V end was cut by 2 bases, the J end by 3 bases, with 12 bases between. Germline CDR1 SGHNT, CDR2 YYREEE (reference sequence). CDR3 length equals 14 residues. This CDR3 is CASSFESSLYEQYF. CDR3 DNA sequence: TGTGCCAGCAGCTTTGAGAGCAGCCTCTACGAGCAGTACTTC.

CDR3 sequence (DNA): TGTGCCAGCACCAGACAGGGTATAAATGAAGCTTTCTTT. It translates to CASTRQGINEAFF. The chain uses TRBV28 and TRBJ1-1; 7 bases align to TRBD1. The V and J ends lost 7 bases and 7 bases, in that order; junction bases with no gene match: 9. CDR3 length equals 13 residues. The germline gives CDR1 MDHEN, CDR2 SYDVKM.

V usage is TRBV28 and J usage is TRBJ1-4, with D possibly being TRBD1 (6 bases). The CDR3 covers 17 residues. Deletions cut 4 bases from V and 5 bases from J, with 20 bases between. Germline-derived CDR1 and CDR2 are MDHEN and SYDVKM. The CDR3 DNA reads TGTGCCAGCAGTTCGGTGAGGGGGAGGGGTTCAAATGAAAAACTGTTTTTT. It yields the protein CASSSVRGRGSNEKLFF.

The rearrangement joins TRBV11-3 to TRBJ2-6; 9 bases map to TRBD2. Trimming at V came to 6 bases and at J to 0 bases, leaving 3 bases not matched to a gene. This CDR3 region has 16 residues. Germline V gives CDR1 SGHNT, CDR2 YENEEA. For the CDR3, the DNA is TGTGCCAGCAGAATAGCGGGGGCCTCTGGGGCCAACGTCCTGACTTTC. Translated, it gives CASRIAGASGANVLTF.

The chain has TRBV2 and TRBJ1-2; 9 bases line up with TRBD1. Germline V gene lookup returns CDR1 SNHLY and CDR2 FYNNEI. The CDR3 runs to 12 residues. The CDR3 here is CADRGWGYGYTF. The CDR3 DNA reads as TGTGCTGACAGGGGGTGGGGGTATGGCTACACCTTC.

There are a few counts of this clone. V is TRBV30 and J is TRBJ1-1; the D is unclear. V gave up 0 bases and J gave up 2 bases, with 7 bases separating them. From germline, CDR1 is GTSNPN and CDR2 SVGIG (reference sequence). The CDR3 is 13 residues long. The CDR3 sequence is CAWSVRGNTEAFF. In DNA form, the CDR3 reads TGTGCCTGGAGTGTACGGGGTAACACTGAAGCTTTCTTT.